The clone carrying this T cell receptor (beta chain) was seen only a few times. Its antigen is not identified. The sample comes from a study of beta chain features in type 1 diabetes. CDR3 size: 16 residues. Germline values: CDR1 SGHAT, CDR2 FQNNGV. V gave up 5 bases and J gave up 3 bases; unmatched junction bases: 7. Study-level points and caveats: There was a moderate but significant shortening of TCRB CDR3s in all four CD4+ subsets of Type 1 diabetes patients.

Of the isolated RNA, all was reverse transcribed, and so the sequenced material was expressed TCRB transcripts. About 3.57 million reads, on average, came from each naive, central memory and regulatory T cell sample. Clones were sequenced by immunoSEQ multiplex PCR, and TCRdb holds only the in-frame ones, with some missing. This table has roughly 400,000 clones, 9.5% to 10% appearing once. The authors sorted CD4+ naive, central memory, regulatory and stem cell-like memory cells via CD45RO/CCR7/CD25/CD127/CD95/CD27. The receptor's source is a young man with type 1 diabetes. The sequencing input was central memory CD4+ T cells from blood. V is TRBV11-2 and J is TRBJ1-2; 12 nucleotides line up with TRBD1. CDR3: CASSIGTGGIHYGYTF. The CDR3 region has the DNA TGTGCCAGCAGCATCGGGACAGGGGGCATCCACTATGGCTACACCTTC.